These 29 T cell receptor beta chains came from one sample sequenced in a study of blood T cell repertoires in COVID-19. Repertoires were generated with immunoSEQ multiplex PCR, while TCRdb's copy carries only in-frame clones and drops some. The sample contains approximately 280,000 clones, around 90% of which appear only once. Material for sequencing was PBMCs or T cells enriched from blood (not recorded which). The receptor source for this set is a woman aged 40 to 50 who had recovered from COVID-19.

The gene calls are TRBV11-2 and TRBJ2-1; 7 bases map to TRBD2. Germline trimming cut 1 base from V and 5 bases from J; bases unmatched to any gene: 8. CDR1 and CDR2 (germline): SGHAT, FQNNGV. This CDR3 comprises 16 residues. In DNA, the CDR3 is TGTGCCAGCAGCTTAGGTCGGGACTACCGGGACAATGAGCAGTTCTTC. Encoded protein: CASSLGRDYRDNEQFF.

The V and J genes are TRBV21-1 and TRBJ2-7; no DNA check was done on the table's D call, TRBD2. TRBV21-1 is marked as a pseudogene. CDR3 length equals 19 residues. CDR3 bases: TGTGCCAGCAGCAAATTTTGCGGACGGAGGGGTCCGGCTTCCTACGAGCAGTACTTC. This translates into CASSKFCGRRGPASYEQYF.

This chain uses TRBV29-1 with TRBJ2-3; 9 bases match TRBD2. Per germline, CDR1 SQVTM and CDR2 ANQGSEA. The CDR3 covers 15 residues. V gave up 4 bases and J gave up 0 bases; unmatched junction bases: 5. The CDR3 DNA reads TGCAGCGTTGTGGGGCGGGAGGGAAGCACAGATACGCAGTATTTT. Translation: CSVVGREGSTDTQYF.

This clone was observed a single time. This chain uses TRBV6-2 or TRBV6-3 with TRBJ2-7, with D possibly matching TRBD1 (6 bases). CDR1 MNHEY and CDR2 SVGEGT come from the germline V gene. V dropped 2 bases and J dropped 3 bases, with 14 bases sitting between them. The CDR3 loop spans 15 amino acids. CDR3 in DNA: TGTGCCAGCAGTTACGGGGGCAGGTCGGACTACGAGCAGTACTTC. Translated: CASSYGGRSDYEQYF.

The CDR3 DNA reads as TGTGCCAGCAGTTTTACAACCCCCGGACTTCTAAGCTCCTACGAGCAGTACTTC. Translated: CASSFTTPGLLSSYEQYF. The chain carries TRBV7-9 and TRBJ2-7; weak D call: TRBD2 (5 bases). Trimming cost V 6 bases and J 0 bases, with 24 bases left between them. The CDR3 has 18 amino acids. Germline values: CDR1 SEHNR, CDR2 FQNEAQ (reference sequence).

This clone was seen only a few times. The J gene is TRBJ2-7, the V gene TRBV2; no clear D gene. CDR1 and CDR2 from the germline V gene are SNHLY and FYNNEI. V shed 4 bases and J shed 1 base, with 14 bases lying between them. This CDR3 region has 15 residues. CDR3 in amino acids: CASSAVSLQSYEQYF. CDR3 bases: TGTGCCAGCAGTGCGGTGTCACTCCAATCCTACGAGCAGTACTTC.

This clone was seen once. This chain joins TRBV29-1 and TRBJ2-5; TRBD1 matches at 9 bases. With V trimmed by 3 bases and J by 5 bases, 4 bases remained unmatched. The CDR3 contains 13 residues. CDR1 and CDR2 from the germline V gene are SQVTM and ANQGSEA. CDR3 amino acids: CSVDWGQGETQYF. CDR3 nucleotides: TGCAGCGTTGACTGGGGACAGGGTGAGACCCAGTACTTC. Drawing the rest from reference TRBV29-1 and TRBJ2-5, the complete variable domain is SAVISQKPSRDICQRGTSLTIQCQVDSQVTMMFWYRQQPGQSLTLIATANQGSEATYESGFVIDKFPISRPNLTFSTLTVSNMSPEDSSIYLCSVDWGQGETQYFGPGTRLLVL.

The chain combines TRBV5-1 with TRBJ1-4; 7 positions match TRBD1. The CDR3 covers 15 residues. V trimming: 4 bases; J trimming: 2 bases; junction bases outside the gene matches: 5. Germline-derived CDR1 and CDR2 are SGHRS and YFSETQ. The CDR3 reads CASSVDRVTNEKLFF. CDR3 bases: TGCGCCAGCAGCGTAGACAGGGTTACTAATGAAAAACTGTTTTTT.

The rearrangement uses TRBV5-1 and TRBJ1-3; D remains unclear. CDR1 and CDR2 from the germline V gene are SGHRS and YFSETQ. V was shortened by 4 bases and J by 0 bases, with 8 bases between the two germline ends. The CDR3 totals 14 residues. The CDR3 region is CASSNEASGNTIYF. CDR3 coding DNA: TGCGCCAGCAGCAATGAAGCCTCTGGAAACACCATATATTTT.

V is TRBV27 and J is TRBJ1-6, with unresolved D. Per the germline V gene, CDR1 is MNHEY and CDR2 is SMNVEV (reference sequence). The CDR3 consists of 16 residues. V was pared by 2 bases and J by 8 bases, with 16 bases between. As DNA, the CDR3 is TGTGCCAGCAGTTTAATGGCCGCCCCGAGGGATTCACCCCTCCACTTT. This codes for CASSLMAAPRDSPLHF.

The V and J genes are TRBV9 and TRBJ2-7; the D gene is possibly TRBD1 (6 bases). The CDR3 totals 15 residues. Germline lookup yields CDR1 SGDLS and CDR2 YYNGEE. V dropped 0 bases and J dropped 7 bases, with 17 bases sitting between them. As DNA, the CDR3 is TGTGCCAGCAGCGTAGGGGGGACACCGAATGAGGAGCAGTACTTC. It encodes CASSVGGTPNEEQYF.

The chain is built from TRBV10-3 and TRBJ2-2; 8 bases agree with TRBD1. The germline V gene encodes CDR1 ENHRY and CDR2 SYGVKD. Germline trimming cut 8 bases from V and 1 base from J; bases unmatched to any gene: 6. This CDR3 contains 15 residues. The DNA for the CDR3 is TGTGCCATCGGAGACAGGGGCCTGAACACCGGGGAGCTGTTTTTT. This encodes CAIGDRGLNTGELFF.

The rearrangement joins TRBV28 to TRBJ2-1, with TRBD2 matching over 7 bases. CDR1 and CDR2 (germline): MDHEN, SYDVKM. This CDR3 is 17 amino acids long. The V and J ends lost 8 bases and 3 bases, in that order; junction bases with no gene match: 16. The CDR3 sequence is CASSGTASGTFYNEQFF. The CDR3 DNA sequence: TGTGCCAGCTCCGGGACTGCCAGCGGGACTTTCTACAATGAGCAGTTCTTC.

V and J are TRBV7-2 and TRBJ2-5, with 8 bases that match TRBD2. The CDR3 spans 17 residues. Germline CDR1 and CDR2: SGHTA and FQGNSA. V lost 0 bases and J lost 5; bases outside the gene matches: 11. The CDR3 region has the DNA TGTGCCAGCAGCTTAGCGCTTGGCGGGAGGCCTCAGGAGACCCAGTACTTC. Its translation is CASSLALGGRPQETQYF.

Details on this clone: The DNA is left out, because the CDR3 cannot be placed on it with certainty; the CDR3 is given as TCRdb lists it. The chain links TRBV28 to TRBJ2-1; the table's D call, TRBD2, has no DNA check behind it. CDR1 and CDR2 (germline): MDHEN, SYDVKM. Termini included, the CDR3 measures 15 amino acids. CDR3 sequence reads: CASSSSELAGQSRFF.

About this clone: One end of the junction is discordant with germline, which a read error may explain. J is TRBJ1-1 and V is TRBV7-7; tentative D call: TRBD1 (6 bases). This CDR3 comprises 13 residues. Germline V CDR1 and CDR2: SSHAT, FNYEAQ (reference sequence). The CDR3 here is CASRNGQNAEAFF. CDR3 DNA sequence: TGTGCTAGCAGAAACGGACAGAACGCTGAAGCTTTCTTT.

The genes are TRBV19 and TRBJ2-2; D possibly corresponds to TRBD1 (5 bases). V lost 5 bases, J lost 5 bases, and 12 bases lay in between. This CDR3 is 14 amino acids long. Germline V lookup: CDR1 LNHDA, CDR2 SQIVND (reference sequence). CDR3: CASSSAQVTGELFF. CDR3 coding DNA: TGTGCCAGTAGTTCGGCACAGGTAACCGGGGAGCTGTTTTTT.

The chain joins TRBV6-5 to TRBJ1-6; D gene ambiguous. The V gene's germline CDR1 is MNHEY and CDR2 SVGAGI. The CDR3 covers 16 residues. V lost 0 bases and J 3 bases, leaving 9 bases between the germline ends. CDR3: CASSYSSGSYNSPLHF. Written as DNA, the CDR3 is TGTGCCAGCAGTTACTCCTCGGGAAGCTATAATTCACCCCTCCACTTT.

The chain recombines TRBV7-9 with TRBJ2-3, with a weak D call TRBD2 (6 bases). The CDR3 is 13 amino acids. Trimming cost V 5 bases and J 8 bases, with 14 bases left between them. Germline CDR1 is SEHNR and CDR2 is FQNEAQ (reference sequence). In DNA form, the CDR3 reads TGTGCCAGCAGCCTCAGGACTACCGGTACGCAGTATTTT. It is translated as CASSLRTTGTQYF. Using reference TRBV7-9 and TRBJ2-3 for the parts outside the CDR3, the full variable domain is DTGVSQNPRHKITKRGQNVTFRCDPISEHNRLYWYRQTLGQGPEFLTYFQNEAQLEKSRLLSDRFSAERPKGSFSTLEIQRTEQGDSAMYLCASSLRTTGTQYFGPGTRLTVL.

The V gene is TRBV7-8, the J gene TRBJ1-5; D is unresolved. The germline V gene encodes CDR1 SGHVS and CDR2 FQNEAQ. Trimming shortened V by 1 base and J by 5 bases, and 15 bases separated the two germline ends. CDR3 length: 16 residues. CDR3 nucleotide sequence: TGTGCCAGCAGCTTAGACGGAGTATCCGCTGATCAGCCCCAGCATTTT. Translating it yields CASSLDGVSADQPQHF.

V is TRBV5-1 and J is TRBJ2-1; 7 nucleotides align to TRBD2. The germline V gene has CDR1 SGHRS and CDR2 YFSETQ. CDR3 length: 14 amino acids. V was pared by 4 bases and J by 6 bases, with 7 bases of the junction left unmatched. CDR3 region: CASSRTSVSNEQFF. The CDR3 DNA is TGCGCCAGCAGCCGCACTAGCGTCAGCAATGAGCAGTTCTTC.

The CDR3 sequence: CATSRRDRAAAQYF. DNA of the CDR3: TGTGCCACCAGCAGACGGGACAGGGCCGCGGCGCAGTACTTC. The V gene is TRBV15, the J gene TRBJ2-7; 9 bases fit TRBD1. This CDR3 region has 14 residues. V lost 2 bases and J lost 9; bases outside the gene matches: 8. Germline loops: CDR1 LNHNV, CDR2 YYDKDF (reference sequence). The full variable domain, rest sourced from reference TRBV15 and TRBJ2-7, is DAMVIQNPRYQVTQFGKPVTLSCSQTLNHNVMYWYQQKSSQAPKLLFHYYDKDFNNEADTPDNFQSRRPNTSFCFLDIRSPGLGDTAMYLCATSRRDRAAAQYFGPGTRLTVT.

The count of this clone is one. The chain uses TRBV7-9 and TRBJ2-1; D may be TRBD2 (5 bases). Deletions cut 7 bases from V and 0 bases from J, with 25 bases between. This CDR3 is 19 amino acids long. CDR1 SEHNR and CDR2 FQNEAQ come from the germline V gene (reference sequence). In nucleotides, the CDR3 is TGTGCCAGCACATCTCCCAGCCGGAGCGGACCTTTCTCCTACAATGAGCAGTTCTTC. Residues: CASTSPSRSGPFSYNEQFF.

This clone was picked up a small number of times. The rearrangement joins TRBV7-9 to TRBJ1-5; TRBD1 matches at 7 bases. The CDR3 consists of 15 residues. V trimming: 4 bases; J trimming: 4 bases; junction bases outside the gene matches: 7. Germline loops: CDR1 SEHNR, CDR2 FQNEAQ (reference sequence). The CDR3 bases are TGTGCCAGCAGCTCCGGGGGACAGAGAAATCAGCCCCAGCATTTT. As protein: CASSSGGQRNQPQHF.

The chain employs TRBV5-1 and TRBJ2-3, with D unclear. Germline V lookup: CDR1 SGHRS, CDR2 YFSETQ. Trimming took 2 bases from V and 0 from J, leaving 13 bases between them. This CDR3 has 16 amino acids. The CDR3 here is CASSLVPRGSTDTQYF. The CDR3, as DNA: TGCGCCAGCAGCTTAGTCCCCCGAGGAAGCACAGATACGCAGTATTTT.

This chain uses TRBV7-3 with TRBJ2-5, with TRBD1 as a possible D gene (6 bases). Trimming stripped 2 bases from V and 2 bases from J, with 15 bases between. Germline V gene data show CDR1 as SGHTA and CDR2 as FQGTGA. The CDR3 sequence is 16 residues long. The CDR3 DNA is TGTGCCAGCAGCTTACAAGGTGGACAGCGTCAAGAGACCCAGTACTTC. It specifies CASSLQGGQRQETQYF. The full variable domain, its missing parts supplied by reference TRBV7-3 and TRBJ2-5, is GAGVSQTPSNKVTEKGKYVELRCDPISGHTALYWYRQSLGQGPEFLIYFQGTGAADDSGLPNDRFFAVRPEGSVSTLKIQRTERGDSAVYLCASSLQGGQRQETQYFGPGTRLLVL.

The chain uses TRBV5-6 and TRBJ2-7, with TRBD1 identical over 8 bases. The trim removed 2 bases at V and 3 bases at J, leaving 7 bases unmatched. The germline CDR1 and CDR2 sequences are SGHDT and YYEEEE. CDR3 length: 15 residues. This CDR3 reads CASSFLDRGGYEQYF. The CDR3 DNA reads TGTGCCAGCAGCTTCCTTGACAGGGGAGGCTACGAGCAGTACTTC.

The chain is built from TRBV18 and TRBJ2-7; 7 bases map to TRBD1. This CDR3 comprises 14 residues. Germline loops: CDR1 KGHSH, CDR2 LQKENI. The V and J ends lost 1 base and 6 bases, in that order; junction bases with no gene match: 6. CDR3 protein: CASSPQTGNFEQYF. The CDR3 DNA reads TGTGCCAGCTCACCACAGACAGGGAATTTCGAGCAGTACTTC.

The rearrangement links TRBV6-5 to TRBJ1-2; D is perhaps TRBD1 (5 bases). There are 14 residues in the CDR3. CDR1 is MNHEY and CDR2 is SVGAGI in the germline V gene. With 2 bases removed from V and 4 bases from J, the gap between germline ends came to 11 bases. The CDR3 loop is CASSYAQGGYGYTF. In DNA, the CDR3 is TGTGCCAGCAGTTACGCGCAGGGTGGCTATGGCTACACCTTC.